Each of the 6 T cell receptor beta chains below was sequenced from the same sample in a study of blood T cell repertoires in COVID-19. The method was immunoSEQ multiplex PCR; TCRdb's version includes in-frame clones alone and lacks a portion of them. Among hundreds of thousands of clones listed, roughly 88% were seen once. Input material: peripheral blood. The receptors originated from a woman older than 75 with COVID-19, enrolled during active disease.

The chain has TRBV30 and TRBJ1-2; D possibly corresponds to TRBD1 (6 bases). Germline V gene sequence: CDR1 GTSNPN, CDR2 SVGIG (reference sequence). The CDR3 extends over 12 amino acids. Trimming removed 0 bases from V and 5 bases from J, with 7 bases in between. The CDR3 DNA follows: TGTGCCTGGAGTGTAGGGGGTTATGGCTACACCTTC. Amino acid sequence: CAWSVGGYGYTF.

The table lists this clone with a few counts. The rearrangement joins TRBV7-3 to TRBJ1-2; a weak D match, TRBD1 (5 bases). CDR3 length equals 16 residues. Trimming took 1 base from V and 5 from J, leaving 17 bases between them. CDR1 SGHTA and CDR2 FQGTGA come from the germline V gene. The CDR3 bases are TGTGCCAGCAGCTTAAACGGTGCGGGGGGTTTTTATGGCTACACCTTC. Amino acid sequence: CASSLNGAGGFYGYTF.

This clone came up once. The chain employs TRBV7-3 and TRBJ1-1; D not certain. Germline CDR1 SGHTA, CDR2 FQGTGA. The CDR3 sequence is 14 residues long. Trimming removed 4 bases from V and 2 bases from J, with 11 bases in between. CDR3 residues: CASSSRIGNTEAFF. CDR3 sequence (DNA): TGTGCCAGCAGCTCCAGGATAGGTAACACTGAAGCTTTCTTT.

The gene calls are TRBV19 and TRBJ2-1; 8 nucleotides line up with TRBD2. The germline CDR1 and CDR2 sequences are LNHDA and SQIVND (reference sequence). V dropped 9 bases and J dropped 8; count of bases not matched to a gene: 12. CDR3 length equals 14 residues. The CDR3 reads CASQRGLAQHEQFF. The CDR3, as DNA: TGTGCCAGCCAAAGAGGACTAGCTCAACATGAGCAGTTCTTC.

This chain joins TRBV3-1 (or the pseudogene TRBV3-2) and TRBJ2-3, with D hard to call. The CDR3 has 16 residues. CDR1 is LGHDT, CDR2 YNNKEL, per germline (reference sequence). V was pared by 0 bases and J by 1 base, with 11 bases between. CDR3: CASSQEPGPGTDTQYF. The CDR3 coding sequence is TGTGCCAGCAGCCAAGAGCCGGGTCCAGGCACAGATACGCAGTATTTT.

This chain uses TRBV7-3 with TRBJ2-2; 12 bases map to TRBD2. V was pared by 4 bases and J by 5 bases, with 8 bases of the junction left unmatched. The CDR3 has 17 amino acids. Germline V gene sequence: CDR1 SGHTA, CDR2 FQGTGA. Here the CDR3 reads CASSSLAGGPGTGELFF. The DNA of the CDR3 is TGTGCCAGCAGCTCCCTAGCGGGGGGGCCGGGAACCGGGGAGCTGTTTTTT.